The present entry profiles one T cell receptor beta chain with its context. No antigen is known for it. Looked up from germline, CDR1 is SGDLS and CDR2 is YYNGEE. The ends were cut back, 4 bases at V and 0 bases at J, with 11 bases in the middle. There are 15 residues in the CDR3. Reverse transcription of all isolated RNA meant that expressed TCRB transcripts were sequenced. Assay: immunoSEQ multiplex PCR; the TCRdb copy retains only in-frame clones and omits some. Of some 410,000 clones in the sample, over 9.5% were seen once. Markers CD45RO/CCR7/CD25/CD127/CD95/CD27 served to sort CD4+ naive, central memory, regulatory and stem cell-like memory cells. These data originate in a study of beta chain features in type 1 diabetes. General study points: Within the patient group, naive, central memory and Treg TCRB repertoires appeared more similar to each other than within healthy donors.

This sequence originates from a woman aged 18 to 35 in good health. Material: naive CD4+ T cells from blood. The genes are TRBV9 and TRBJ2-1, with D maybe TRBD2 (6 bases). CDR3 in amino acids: CASSPRDFSYNEQFF. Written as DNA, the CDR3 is TGTGCCAGCAGCCCCCGGGACTTCTCCTACAATGAGCAGTTCTTC.